Presented here are 15 T cell receptor beta chains from one specimen sequenced in a study of memory CD4+ T cells and cytomegalovirus serostatus. Single viable CD3+CD4+CD8-CD45RO+ cells were sorted as the memory CD4+ T cells. Using immunoSEQ multiplex PCR, the repertoire was profiled, and TCRdb retains in-frame clones only, with some absent. The sample contains tens of thousands of clones, about three quarters of which appear only once. The specimen was memory CD4+ T cells from blood. Receptor source: an adult in good health and CMV-seronegative. Some clones in this sample may be carry-over from other donors' samples.

This chain links TRBV7-2 with TRBJ2-1, with 9 bases matching TRBD2. CDR3 length equals 15 residues. In germline, CDR1 is SGHTA, CDR2 FQGNSA. With V trimmed by 4 bases and J by 3 bases, 4 bases remained unmatched. The CDR3 sequence: CASSSAGGYYNEQFF. The CDR3, as DNA: TGTGCCAGCAGCTCAGCGGGGGGTTACTACAATGAGCAGTTCTTC. Looking up the rest from reference TRBV7-2 and TRBJ2-1 gives the full variable domain: GAGVSQSPSNKVTEKGKDVELRCDPISGHTALYWYRQSLGQGLEFLIYFQGNSAPDKSGLPSDRFSAERTGGSVSTLTIQRTQQEDSAVYLCASSSAGGYYNEQFFGPGTRLTVL.

This clone turned up a few times. This rearrangement joins TRBV28 to TRBJ1-2; D remains ambiguous. The CDR3 runs 13 residues. The germline V gene encodes CDR1 MDHEN and CDR2 SYDVKM. Trimming took 6 bases from V and 8 from J, leaving 16 bases between them. The CDR3 DNA sequence: TGTGCCAGCAGGGCCTCGTTGTGGGCCGGCTACACCTTC. Protein product: CASRASLWAGYTF.

V usage is TRBV5-4 and J usage is TRBJ1-4; D not resolved. This CDR3 has 12 residues. Per the germline V gene, CDR1 is SGHNT and CDR2 is YYREEE (reference sequence). Trimming shortened V by 0 bases and J by 11 bases, and 8 bases separated the two germline ends. CDR3 bases: TGTGCCAGCAGCTTGGACGGACGGAAACTGTTTTTT. Translated: CASSLDGRKLFF. The full variable domain, in which reference TRBV5-4 and TRBJ1-4 provide the parts outside the CDR3, is ETGVTQSPTHLIKTRGQQVTLRCSSQSGHNTVSWYQQALGQGPQFIFQYYREEENGRGNFPPRFSGLQFPNYSSELNVNALELDDSALYLCASSLDGRKLFFGSGTQLSVL.

The chain uses TRBV28 and TRBJ2-4, with TRBD1 as a possible D gene (6 bases). This CDR3 region has 14 residues. The germline V gene has CDR1 MDHEN and CDR2 SYDVKM. V was pared by 3 bases and J by 9 bases, with 15 bases between. Here the CDR3 reads CASSFSQGRSIQYF. The CDR3 coding sequence is TGTGCCAGCAGTTTCTCACAGGGTCGGAGCATTCAGTACTTC.

The rearrangement uses TRBV21-1 and TRBJ1-2; TRBD1 is the table's D call, not checked against the DNA. TRBV21-1 is labeled a pseudogene. CDR3 size: 17 residues. As DNA, the CDR3 is TGTGCCAGCAGCAACAACGGCGGAGACAGGTATTACTATGGCTACACCTTC. The encoded protein is CASSNNGGDRYYYGYTF.

The chain recombines TRBV6-1 with TRBJ1-2; 12 nucleotides agree with TRBD1. There are 13 residues in the CDR3. V was pared by 8 bases and J by 7 bases, with 5 bases of the junction left unmatched. Per germline, CDR1 MNHNS and CDR2 SASEGT. The CDR3 reads CASRGQGAGGYTF. For the CDR3, the DNA is TGTGCCAGCCGGGGACAGGGGGCCGGTGGCTACACCTTC.

A few counts support this clone. The J gene is TRBJ1-1, the V gene TRBV5-6, with D possibly TRBD1 on 6 matching bases. Trimming took 4 bases from V and 10 from J, leaving 17 bases between them. Germline CDR1 SGHDT, CDR2 YYEEEE. This CDR3 is built from 13 residues. CDR3 sequence reads: CASSHRTGRGAFF. The CDR3 DNA follows: TGTGCCAGCAGCCATCGTACAGGGCGAGGAGCTTTCTTT.

This rearrangement joins TRBV5-6 to TRBJ1-2, with TRBD1 matching over 7 bases. The CDR3 runs to 15 residues. Germline V gene data show CDR1 as SGHDT and CDR2 as YYEEEE. After removal of 5 bases from V and 0 bases from J, the junction contained 7 bases not matched to a gene. CDR3 amino acids: CASRPNRGTNYGYTF. Here the CDR3 DNA reads TGTGCCAGCAGGCCAAACAGGGGCACTAACTATGGCTACACCTTC.

In its sample, this clone was seen a few times. The rearrangement joins TRBV6-6 to TRBJ1-6; D might be TRBD1 (6 bases). The germline CDR1 and CDR2 sequences are MNHNY and SVGAGI (reference sequence). This CDR3 region has 14 residues. V was pared by 2 bases and J by 7 bases, with 9 bases between. CDR3 in amino acids: CASSYAGENSPLHF. In DNA form, the CDR3 reads TGTGCCAGCAGTTACGCAGGGGAAAATTCACCCCTCCACTTT.

The V and J genes are TRBV5-1 and TRBJ1-1; D is perhaps TRBD1 (5 bases). V lost 0 bases and J lost 4, with 13 bases in between. CDR3 length equals 15 residues. The V gene's germline CDR1 is SGHRS and CDR2 YFSETQ. The CDR3 DNA reads TGCGCCAGCAGCTTGGGAGGGGCAGGGTCCACTGAAGCTTTCTTT. Its translation is CASSLGGAGSTEAFF.

V is TRBV27 and J is TRBJ1-2; D unclear. Between the trimmed V and J ends, which lost 5 bases and 6 bases, there was a span of 13 bases. In germline, CDR1 is MNHEY, CDR2 SMNVEV (reference sequence). There are 13 residues in the CDR3. This CDR3 is CASSSVRNDGYTF. CDR3 nucleotides: TGTGCCAGCAGTAGCGTCAGAAACGATGGCTACACCTTC.

The chain joins TRBV18 to TRBJ2-1; D not resolved. Trimming pared 6 bases from V and 0 bases from J, leaving 12 bases between. The V gene's germline CDR1 is KGHSH and CDR2 LQKENI. The CDR3 spans 15 residues. The CDR3 loop is CASSLTSGSYNEQFF. The CDR3 DNA reads TGTGCCAGCTCGCTTACTTCTGGCTCCTACAATGAGCAGTTCTTC.

The rearrangement joins TRBV5-4 to TRBJ2-2; D ambiguous. This CDR3 has 16 residues. Germline V gives CDR1 SGHNT, CDR2 YYREEE (reference sequence). Trimming removed 0 bases at V and 4 bases at J, with 13 bases between. The CDR3 protein is CASSLGGRRSTGELFF. Written as DNA, the CDR3 is TGTGCCAGCAGCTTGGGAGGACGCCGGAGCACCGGGGAGCTGTTTTTT. Variable domain in full (rest from reference TRBV5-4 and TRBJ2-2): ETGVTQSPTHLIKTRGQQVTLRCSSQSGHNTVSWYQQALGQGPQFIFQYYREEENGRGNFPPRFSGLQFPNYSSELNVNALELDDSALYLCASSLGGRRSTGELFFGEGSRLTVL.

The J gene is TRBJ2-3, the V gene TRBV4-2; 11 nucleotides align to TRBD2. The ends lost 2 bases at V and 5 bases at J; junction bases unmatched: 6. The CDR3 length is 16 residues. CDR1 and CDR2 from the germline V gene are LGHNA and YNFKEQ. DNA of the CDR3: TGTGCCAGCAGCCAAACCGGGACTAGCGGTCTAGATACGCAGTATTTT. Translating gives CASSQTGTSGLDTQYF.

The rearrangement joins TRBV7-2 to TRBJ1-5; 9 bases are shared with TRBD1. With 5 bases clipped from V and 1 base from J, the junction kept 12 bases outside the gene matches. CDR1 and CDR2 from the germline V gene are SGHTA and FQGNSA. This CDR3 has 18 amino acids. The CDR3 DNA sequence: TGTGCCAGCAGCGCGGGGACAGGGACGTTTTTCAGCAATCAGCCCCAGCATTTT. The encoded protein is CASSAGTGTFFSNQPQHF.